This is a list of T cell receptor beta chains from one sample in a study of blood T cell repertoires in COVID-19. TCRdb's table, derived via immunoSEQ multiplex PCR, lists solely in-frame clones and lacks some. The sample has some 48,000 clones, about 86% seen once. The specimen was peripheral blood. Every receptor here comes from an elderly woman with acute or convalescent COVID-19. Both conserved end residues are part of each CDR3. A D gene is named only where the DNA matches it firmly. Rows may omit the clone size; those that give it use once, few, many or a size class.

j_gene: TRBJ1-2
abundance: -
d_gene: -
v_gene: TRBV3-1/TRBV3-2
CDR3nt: TGTGCTTGCTCCGAGGGCTATGGCTACACCTTC
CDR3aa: CACSEGYGYTF

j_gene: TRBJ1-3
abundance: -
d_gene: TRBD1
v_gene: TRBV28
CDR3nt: TGTGCCAGCAGCCTTTCCGACAGGGAGGCATACACCATATATTTT
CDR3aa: CASSLSDREAYTIYF

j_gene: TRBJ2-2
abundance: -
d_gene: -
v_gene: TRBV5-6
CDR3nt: TGTGCCAGCAGCGGTGGGGCGGGGACGAACACCGGGGAGCTGTTTTTT
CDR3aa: CASSGGAGTNTGELFF

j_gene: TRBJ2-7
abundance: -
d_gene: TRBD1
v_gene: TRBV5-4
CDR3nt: TGTGCCAGCAGCACCGGGACAGGGACCCCCCTCGAGCAGTACTTC
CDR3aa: CASSTGTGTPLEQYF

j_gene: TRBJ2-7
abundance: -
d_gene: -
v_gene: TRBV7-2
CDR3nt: TGTGCCAGCAGCCCGCTGCCTCTGAGGTACGAGCAGTACTTC
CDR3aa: CASSPLPLRYEQYF

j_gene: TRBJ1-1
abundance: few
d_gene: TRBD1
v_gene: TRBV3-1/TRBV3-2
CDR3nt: TGTGCCAGCAGCCAAGCCTGGGGACAGCAGACGAACACTGAAGCTTTCTTT
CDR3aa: CASSQAWGQQTNTEAFF

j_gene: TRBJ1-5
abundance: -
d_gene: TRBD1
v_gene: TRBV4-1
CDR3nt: TGCGCCAGCAGCCAAGTGGGACAGGGGTTGGGCAATCAGCCCCAGCATTTT
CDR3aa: CASSQVGQGLGNQPQHF

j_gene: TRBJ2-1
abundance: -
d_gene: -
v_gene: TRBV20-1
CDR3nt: TGCAGTGCTAGTGCCCCCACTAGCCCCGACCTCAATGAGCAGTTCTTC
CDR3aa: CSASAPTSPDLNEQFF

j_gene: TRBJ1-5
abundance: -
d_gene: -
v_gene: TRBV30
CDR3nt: TGTGCCTGGGGCCGGGGGGAGGGGAATCAGCCCCAGCATTTT
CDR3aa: CAWGRGEGNQPQHF

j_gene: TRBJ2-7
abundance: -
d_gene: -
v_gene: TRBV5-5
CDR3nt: TGTGCCAGCAGCTTCCAGGGCGACGAGCAGTACTTC
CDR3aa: CASSFQGDEQYF

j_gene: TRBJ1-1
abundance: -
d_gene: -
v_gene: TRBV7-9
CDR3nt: TGTGCCAGCAGCTTAGTAAATGGGGCGACCATGAACACTGAAGCTTTCTTT
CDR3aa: CASSLVNGATMNTEAFF

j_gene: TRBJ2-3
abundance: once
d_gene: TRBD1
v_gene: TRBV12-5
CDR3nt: TGTGCTAGTGGTCCCGACAGGGGGCGCTCAGATACGCAGTATTTT
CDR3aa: CASGPDRGRSDTQYF

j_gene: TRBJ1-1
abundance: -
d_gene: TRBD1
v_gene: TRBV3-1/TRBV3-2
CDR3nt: TGTGCCAGCAGCCATTACTTAATAGGACAGGGAGGCACTGAAGCTTTCTTT
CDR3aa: CASSHYLIGQGGTEAFF

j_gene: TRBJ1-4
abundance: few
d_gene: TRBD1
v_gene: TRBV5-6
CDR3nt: TGTGCCAGCAGCTTTGGACCCACAGGGGGCCCCTATAATGAAAAACTGTTTTTT
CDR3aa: CASSFGPTGGPYNEKLFF

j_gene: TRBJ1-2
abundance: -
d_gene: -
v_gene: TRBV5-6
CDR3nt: TGTGCCAGCACCTTGGCGCGGCTTGGCTACACCTTC
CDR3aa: CASTLARLGYTF

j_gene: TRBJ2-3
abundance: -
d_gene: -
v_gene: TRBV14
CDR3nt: TGTGCCAGCAGCCACTCAGGCCCCTTCACAGATACGCAGTATTTT
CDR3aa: CASSHSGPFTDTQYF